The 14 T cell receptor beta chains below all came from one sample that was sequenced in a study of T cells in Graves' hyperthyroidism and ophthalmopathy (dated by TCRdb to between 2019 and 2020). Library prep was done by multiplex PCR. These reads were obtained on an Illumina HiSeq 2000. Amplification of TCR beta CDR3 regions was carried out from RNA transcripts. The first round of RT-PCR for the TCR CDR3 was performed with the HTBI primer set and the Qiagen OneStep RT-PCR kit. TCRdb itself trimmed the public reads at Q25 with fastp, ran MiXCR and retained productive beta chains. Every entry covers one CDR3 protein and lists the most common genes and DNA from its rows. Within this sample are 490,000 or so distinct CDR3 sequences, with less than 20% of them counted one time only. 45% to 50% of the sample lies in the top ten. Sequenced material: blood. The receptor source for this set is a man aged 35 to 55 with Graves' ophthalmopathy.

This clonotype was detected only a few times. Written as DNA, the CDR3 is TGCAGTGCTAGAGTGGGCGGCATAAGGCCCCAGCATTTT. As protein: CSARVGGIRPQHF. The chain employs TRBV20-1 and TRBJ1-5; D not resolved. CDR3 length equals 13 residues. The V and J ends lost 1 base and 9 bases respectively, with 13 bases between them. CDR1 is DFQATT, CDR2 SNEGSKA, per germline (reference sequence).

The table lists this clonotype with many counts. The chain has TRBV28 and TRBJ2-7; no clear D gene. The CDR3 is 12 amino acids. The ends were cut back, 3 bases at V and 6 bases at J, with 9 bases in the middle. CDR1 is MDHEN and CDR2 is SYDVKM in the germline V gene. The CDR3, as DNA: TGTGCCAGCAGTTTTGGTAGGATCGAGCAGTACTTC. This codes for CASSFGRIEQYF.

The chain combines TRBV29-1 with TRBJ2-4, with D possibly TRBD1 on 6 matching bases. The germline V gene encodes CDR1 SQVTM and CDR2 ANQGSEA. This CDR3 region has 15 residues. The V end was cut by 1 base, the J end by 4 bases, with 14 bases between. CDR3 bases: TGCAGCGTTGAAGGACGGGCAGGGGATAAAAACATTCAGTACTTC. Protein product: CSVEGRAGDKNIQYF.

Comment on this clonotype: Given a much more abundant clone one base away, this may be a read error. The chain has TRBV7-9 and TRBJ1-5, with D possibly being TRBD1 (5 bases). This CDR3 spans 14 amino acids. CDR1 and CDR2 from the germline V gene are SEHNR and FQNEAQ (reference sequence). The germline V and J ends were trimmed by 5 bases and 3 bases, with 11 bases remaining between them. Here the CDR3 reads CASSQDTTNQPQHF. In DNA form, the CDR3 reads TGTGCCAGCAGCCAGGACACTACCAATCAGCCCCAGCATTTT. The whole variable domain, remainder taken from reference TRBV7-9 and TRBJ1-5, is DTGVSQNPRHKITKRGQNVTFRCDPISEHNRLYWYRQTLGQGPEFLTYFQNEAQLEKSRLLSDRFSAERPKGSFSTLEIQRTEQGDSAMYLCASSQDTTNQPQHFGDGTRLSIL.

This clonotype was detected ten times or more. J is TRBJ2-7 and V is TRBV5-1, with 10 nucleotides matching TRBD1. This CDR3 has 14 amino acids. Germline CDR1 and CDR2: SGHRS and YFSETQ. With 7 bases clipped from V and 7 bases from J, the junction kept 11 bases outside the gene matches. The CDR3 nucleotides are TGCGCCAGCGCGAAGGACAGGGGGTTCAGGGAGCAGTACTTC. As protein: CASAKDRGFREQYF.

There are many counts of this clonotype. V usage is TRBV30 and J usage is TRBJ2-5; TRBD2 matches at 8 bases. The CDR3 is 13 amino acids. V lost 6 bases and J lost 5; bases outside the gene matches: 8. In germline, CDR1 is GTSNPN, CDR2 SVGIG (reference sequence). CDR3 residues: CACRGSGSETQYF. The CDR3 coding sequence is TGTGCCTGCCGCGGGAGCGGGAGTGAGACCCAGTACTTC.

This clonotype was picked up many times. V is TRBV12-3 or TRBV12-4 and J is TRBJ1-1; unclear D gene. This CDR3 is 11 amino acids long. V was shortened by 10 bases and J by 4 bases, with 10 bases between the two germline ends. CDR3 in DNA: TGTGCCACCCGGGCTCGCACTGAAGCTTTCTTT. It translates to CATRARTEAFF.

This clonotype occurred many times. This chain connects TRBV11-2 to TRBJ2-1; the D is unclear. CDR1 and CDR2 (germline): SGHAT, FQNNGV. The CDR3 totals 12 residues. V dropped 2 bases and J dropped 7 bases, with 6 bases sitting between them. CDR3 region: CASSLRINEQFF. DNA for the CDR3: TGTGCCAGCAGCTTAAGGATAAATGAGCAGTTCTTC.

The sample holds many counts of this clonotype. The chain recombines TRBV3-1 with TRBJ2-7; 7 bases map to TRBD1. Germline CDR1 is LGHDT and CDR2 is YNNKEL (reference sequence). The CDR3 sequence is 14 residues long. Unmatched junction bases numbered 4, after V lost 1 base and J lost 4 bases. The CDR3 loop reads CASSQGGQFYEQYF. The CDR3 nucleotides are TGTGCCAGCAGCCAAGGGGGACAGTTTTACGAGCAGTACTTC.

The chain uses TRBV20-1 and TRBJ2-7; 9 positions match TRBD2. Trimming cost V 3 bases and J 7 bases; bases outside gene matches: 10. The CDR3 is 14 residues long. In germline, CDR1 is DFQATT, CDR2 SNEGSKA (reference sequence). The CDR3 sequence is CSASKVAGAQEQYF. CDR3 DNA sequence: TGCAGTGCTAGCAAGGTAGCGGGAGCTCAGGAGCAGTACTTC.

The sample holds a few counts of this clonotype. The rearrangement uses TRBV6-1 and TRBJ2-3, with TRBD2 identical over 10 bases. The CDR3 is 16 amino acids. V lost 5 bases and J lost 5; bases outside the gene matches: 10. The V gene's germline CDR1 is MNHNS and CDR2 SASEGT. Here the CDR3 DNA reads TGTGCCAGCAGTCCCCTAGCGGGGGTTGGGGGAGATACGCAGTATTTT. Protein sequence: CASSPLAGVGGDTQYF.

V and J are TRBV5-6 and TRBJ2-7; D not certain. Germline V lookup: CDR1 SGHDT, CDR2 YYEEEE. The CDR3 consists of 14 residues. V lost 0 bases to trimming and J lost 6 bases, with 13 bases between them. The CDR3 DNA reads TGTGCCAGCAGCTTGGAGGCAGACCGCTCCGAGCAGTACTTC. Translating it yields CASSLEADRSEQYF.

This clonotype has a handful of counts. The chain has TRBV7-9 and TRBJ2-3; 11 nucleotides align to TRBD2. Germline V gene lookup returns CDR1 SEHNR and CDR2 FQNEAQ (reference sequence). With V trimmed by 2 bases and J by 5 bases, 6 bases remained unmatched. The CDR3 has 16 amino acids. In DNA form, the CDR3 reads TGTGCCAGCAGCTTAACCAACCTAGCGGGGGGAGATACGCAGTATTTT. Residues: CASSLTNLAGGDTQYF.

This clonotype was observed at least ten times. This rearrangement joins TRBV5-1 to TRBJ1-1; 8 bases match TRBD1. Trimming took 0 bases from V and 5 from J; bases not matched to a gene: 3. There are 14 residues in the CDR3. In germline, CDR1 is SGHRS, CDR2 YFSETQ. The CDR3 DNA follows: TGCGCCAGCAGCTTGGGGACAGGGCGGACTGAAGCTTTCTTT. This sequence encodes CASSLGTGRTEAFF. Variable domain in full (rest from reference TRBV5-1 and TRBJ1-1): KAGVTQTPRYLIKTRGQQVTLSCSPISGHRSVSWYQQTPGQGLQFLFEYFSETQRNKGNFPGRFSGRQFSNSRSEMNVSTLELGDSALYLCASSLGTGRTEAFFGQGTRLTVV.